A single sample is the source of the 2 T cell receptor beta chains below, sequenced in a study of blood T cells in healthy people across ages. Through a sample-barcoded 5' primer and a J-beta primer mix, a second PCR was run for roughly 7 to 11 cycles. MiXCR was run by TCRdb on the 5' RACE reads, yielding one entry per CDR3 protein. There are around 970,000 distinct CDR3 sequences in the sample; roughly half occur only once, and roughly a fifth lies in the top ten. Sample: blood. All receptors come from a woman between 55 and 75 years old in good health.

The V call is TRBV11-2, the J call TRBJ2-6, with 12 bases aligning to TRBD1. The CDR3 is made up of 19 amino acids. The germline gives CDR1 SGHAT, CDR2 FQNNGV. The J segment lost 1 base and the V segment lost 4 bases, leaving 8 bases of the junction unmatched. DNA for the CDR3: TGTGCCAGCAGCTCGGGGACAGGGGGCGCGCTTTCTGGGGCCAACGTCCTGACTTTC. This gives the protein CASSSGTGGALSGANVLTF.

This clonotype was detected a few times. V gene TRBV28 combines with J gene TRBJ1-4, with a possible D match to TRBD1 (6 bases). CDR3 length equals 15 residues. Germline V lookup: CDR1 MDHEN, CDR2 SYDVKM. The germline V and J ends were trimmed by 4 bases and 7 bases, with 16 bases remaining between them. For the CDR3, the DNA is TGTGCCAGCAGTTCAAGCCCCGGGGGCCGTGAAAAACTGTTTTTT. Protein sequence: CASSSSPGGREKLFF.